This T cell receptor (beta chain) appears in the sequencing data of a study of cytomegalovirus exposure and HLA in healthy donors. General observations from the study: The authors reported that TCR beta sequences could predict HLA-A and HLA-B alleles. These predictions were accurate for most subjects in the first cohort. Cytomegalovirus association was assigned to 170 or so TCR beta chains. Previously analyzed data showed that most TCR beta V segments were productive at a frequency of about 90% or about 30%. There were some V segments, including TRBV6-2 and TRBV6-3, excluded as indistinguishable.

With 60 Vbeta and 13 Jbeta primers, the PCR was carried out. TCRdb keeps only in-frame clones here, not all; method: immunoSEQ multiplex PCR. The sample records 90,000 or so clones, more than 70% being singletons. With regard to this clone: Its antigen is unknown.

The germline CDR1 and CDR2 sequences are MRHNA and SNTAGT. The CDR3 covers 17 residues. Trimming at V came to 4 bases and at J to 2 bases, leaving 6 bases not matched to a gene. The V and J genes are TRBV6-4 and TRBJ2-6, with 9 bases lining up with TRBD1. The sequencing input was PBMCs. The receptor comes from a male donor in good health and CMV-seropositive. The CDR3 DNA sequence: TGTGCCAGCAGTGGTACTACAGGGGGCGCTGGGGCCAACGTCCTGACTTTC. It is translated as CASSGTTGGAGANVLTF.